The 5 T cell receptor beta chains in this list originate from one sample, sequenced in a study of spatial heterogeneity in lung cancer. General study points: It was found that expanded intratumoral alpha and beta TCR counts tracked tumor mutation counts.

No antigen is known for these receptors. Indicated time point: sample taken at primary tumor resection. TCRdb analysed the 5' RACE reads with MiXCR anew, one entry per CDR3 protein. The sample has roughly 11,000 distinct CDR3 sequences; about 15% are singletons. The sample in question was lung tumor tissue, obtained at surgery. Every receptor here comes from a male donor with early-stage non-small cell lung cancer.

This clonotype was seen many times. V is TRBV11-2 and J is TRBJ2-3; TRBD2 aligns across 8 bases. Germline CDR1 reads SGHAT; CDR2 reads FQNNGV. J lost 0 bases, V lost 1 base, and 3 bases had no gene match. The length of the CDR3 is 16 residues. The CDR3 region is CASSLGAGGSTDTQYF. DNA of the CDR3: TGTGCCAGCAGCTTAGGTGCGGGGGGAAGCACAGATACGCAGTATTTT.

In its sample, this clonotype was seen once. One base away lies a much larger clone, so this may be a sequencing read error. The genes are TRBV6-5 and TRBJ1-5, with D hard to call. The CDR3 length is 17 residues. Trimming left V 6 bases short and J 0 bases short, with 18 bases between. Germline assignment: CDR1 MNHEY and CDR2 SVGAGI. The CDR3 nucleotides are TGTGCCAGCAGCGTTACGGGCAGCCGGTATAGCAATCAGCCCCAGCATTTT. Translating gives CASSVTGSRYSNQPQHF.

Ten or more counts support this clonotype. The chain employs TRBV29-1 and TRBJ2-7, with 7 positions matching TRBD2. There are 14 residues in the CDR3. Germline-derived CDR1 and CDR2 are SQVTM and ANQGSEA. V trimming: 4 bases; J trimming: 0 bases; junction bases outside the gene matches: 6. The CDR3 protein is CSVVPSGFSYEQYF. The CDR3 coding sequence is TGCAGCGTTGTGCCTAGCGGCTTCTCCTACGAGCAGTACTTC.

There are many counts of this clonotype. DNA of the CDR3: TGTGCCAGCAGCCTGGGTACCTCTTTGGAGCAGTTCTTC. Residues: CASSLGTSLEQFF. The V gene is TRBV7-9, the J gene TRBJ2-1; D remains unclear. The CDR3 has 13 amino acids. From germline, CDR1 is SEHNR and CDR2 FQNEAQ (reference sequence). Trimming pared 5 bases from V and 10 bases from J, leaving 15 bases between.

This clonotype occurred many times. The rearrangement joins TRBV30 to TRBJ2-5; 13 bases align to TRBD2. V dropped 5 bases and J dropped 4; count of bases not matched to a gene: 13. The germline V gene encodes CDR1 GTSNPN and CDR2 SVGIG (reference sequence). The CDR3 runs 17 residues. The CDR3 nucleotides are TGTGCCTGGGTAATGGACCAAAGGACTAGCGGGAGAGAGACCCAGTACTTC. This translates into CAWVMDQRTSGRETQYF.